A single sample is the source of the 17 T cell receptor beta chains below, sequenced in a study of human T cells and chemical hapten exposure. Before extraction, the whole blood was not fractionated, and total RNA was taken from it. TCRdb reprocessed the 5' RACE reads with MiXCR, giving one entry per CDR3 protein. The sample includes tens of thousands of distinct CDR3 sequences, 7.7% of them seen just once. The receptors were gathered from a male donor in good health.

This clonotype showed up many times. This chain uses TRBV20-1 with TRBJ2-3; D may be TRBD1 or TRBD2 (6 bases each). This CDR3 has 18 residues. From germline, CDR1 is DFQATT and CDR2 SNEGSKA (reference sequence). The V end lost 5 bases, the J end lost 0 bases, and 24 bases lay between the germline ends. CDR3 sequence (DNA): TGCAGTGCTTCAACCCTAATAGGGGGGCTTCCGAGCACAGATACGCAGTATTTT. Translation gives CSASTLIGGLPSTDTQYF.

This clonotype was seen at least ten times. The CDR3 spells CASSIPGREQYF. The CDR3 nucleotides read TGTGCCAGCAGCATTCCAGGGAGGGAGCAGTACTTC. The chain has TRBV7-9 and TRBJ2-7, with a tentative D call TRBD2 (6 bases). The CDR3 sequence is 12 residues long. The ends were cut back, 5 bases at V and 7 bases at J, with 12 bases in the middle. Germline V lookup: CDR1 SEHNR, CDR2 FQNEAQ (reference sequence).

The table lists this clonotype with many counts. The CDR3 region is CASSLVAGTSGGPVDTQYF. The DNA of the CDR3 is TGTGCCAGCAGCTTAGTGGCCGGGACTAGCGGGGGGCCGGTCGATACGCAGTATTTT. The chain has TRBV7-2 and TRBJ2-3; 15 bases line up with TRBD2. Germline V gene data show CDR1 as SGHTA and CDR2 as FQGNSA. J gave up 6 bases and V 1 base, and 11 bases lay outside the gene matches. The CDR3 loop spans 19 amino acids.

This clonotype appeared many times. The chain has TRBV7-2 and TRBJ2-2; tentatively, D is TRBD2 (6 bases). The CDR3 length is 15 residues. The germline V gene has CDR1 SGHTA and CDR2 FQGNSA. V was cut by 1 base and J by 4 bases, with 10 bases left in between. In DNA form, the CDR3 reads TGTGCCAGCAGCTTAGGTGTGGGGGGCACCGGGGAGCTGTTTTTT. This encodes CASSLGVGGTGELFF.

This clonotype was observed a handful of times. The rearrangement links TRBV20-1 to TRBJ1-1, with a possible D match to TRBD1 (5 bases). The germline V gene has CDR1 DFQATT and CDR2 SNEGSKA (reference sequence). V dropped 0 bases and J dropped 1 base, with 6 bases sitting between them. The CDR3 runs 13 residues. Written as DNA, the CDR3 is TGCAGTGCTAGAGAACAGGCGAACACTGAAGCTTTCTTT. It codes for CSAREQANTEAFF.

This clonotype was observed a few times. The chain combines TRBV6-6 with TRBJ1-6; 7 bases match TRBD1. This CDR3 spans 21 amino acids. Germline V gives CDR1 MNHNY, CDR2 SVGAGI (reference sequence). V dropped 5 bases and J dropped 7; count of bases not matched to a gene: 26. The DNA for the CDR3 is TGTGCCAGCAGTACCATGAGCCCCGGGACAGCGCCCAACCGGGAGAATTCACCCCTCCACTTT. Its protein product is CASSTMSPGTAPNRENSPLHF.

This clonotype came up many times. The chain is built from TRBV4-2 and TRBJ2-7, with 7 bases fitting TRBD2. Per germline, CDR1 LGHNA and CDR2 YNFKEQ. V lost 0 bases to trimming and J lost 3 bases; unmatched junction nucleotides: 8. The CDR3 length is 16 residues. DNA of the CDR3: TGTGCCAGCAGCCAAGATTTGGGGAGCGGGGACTACGAGCAGTACTTC. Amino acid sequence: CASSQDLGSGDYEQYF.

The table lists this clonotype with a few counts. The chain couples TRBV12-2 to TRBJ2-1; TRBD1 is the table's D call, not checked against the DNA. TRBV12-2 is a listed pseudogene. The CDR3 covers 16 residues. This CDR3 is CASRLRDDSPYNEQFF. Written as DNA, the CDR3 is TGTGCAAGTCGTTTGAGGGACGACAGTCCCTACAATGAGCAGTTCTTC.

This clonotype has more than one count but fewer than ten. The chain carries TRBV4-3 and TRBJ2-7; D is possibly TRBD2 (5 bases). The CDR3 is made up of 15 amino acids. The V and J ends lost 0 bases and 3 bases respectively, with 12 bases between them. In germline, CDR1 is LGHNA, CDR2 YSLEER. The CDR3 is CASSQEPEGSYEQYF. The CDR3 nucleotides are TGCGCCAGCAGCCAAGAACCCGAGGGCAGCTACGAGCAGTACTTC.

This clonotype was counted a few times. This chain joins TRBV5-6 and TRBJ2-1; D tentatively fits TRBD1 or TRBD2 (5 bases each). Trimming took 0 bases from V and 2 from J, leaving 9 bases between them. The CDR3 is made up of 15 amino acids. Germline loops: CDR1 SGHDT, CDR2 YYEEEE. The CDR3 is CASSLAQGPYNEQFF. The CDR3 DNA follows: TGTGCCAGCAGCTTGGCCCAGGGACCCTACAATGAGCAGTTCTTC.

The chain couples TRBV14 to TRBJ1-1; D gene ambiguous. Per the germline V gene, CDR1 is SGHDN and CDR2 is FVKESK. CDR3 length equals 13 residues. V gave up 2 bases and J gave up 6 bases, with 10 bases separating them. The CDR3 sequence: CASSQTPFPEAFF. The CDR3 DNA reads TGTGCCAGCAGCCAAACACCGTTCCCTGAAGCTTTCTTT. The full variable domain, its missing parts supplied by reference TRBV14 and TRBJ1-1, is EAGVTQFPSHSVIEKGQTVTLRCDPISGHDNLYWYRRVMGKEIKFLLHFVKESKQDESGMPNNRFLAERTGGTYSTLKVQPAELEDSGVYFCASSQTPFPEAFFGQGTRLTVV.

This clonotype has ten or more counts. The CDR3 reads CASSWTGDDYGYTF. The DNA of the CDR3 is TGCGCCAGCAGCTGGACAGGGGATGACTATGGCTACACCTTC. The V and J genes are TRBV5-1 and TRBJ1-2, with 9 bases matching TRBD1. V was clipped by 3 bases and J by 3 bases; unmatched bases: 3. Germline V gene data show CDR1 as SGHRS and CDR2 as YFSETQ. This CDR3 contains 14 residues. Supplemented by reference TRBV5-1 and TRBJ1-2, the full variable domain reads KAGVTQTPRYLIKTRGQQVTLSCSPISGHRSVSWYQQTPGQGLQFLFEYFSETQRNKGNFPGRFSGRQFSNSRSEMNVSTLELGDSALYLCASSWTGDDYGYTFGSGTRLTVV.

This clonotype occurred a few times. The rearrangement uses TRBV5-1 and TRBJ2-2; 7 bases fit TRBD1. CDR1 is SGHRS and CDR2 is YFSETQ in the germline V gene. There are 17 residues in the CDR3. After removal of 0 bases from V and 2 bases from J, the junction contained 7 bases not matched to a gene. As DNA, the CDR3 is TGCGCCAGCAGCTTGGATATGACAGGGCCAAACACCGGGGAGCTGTTTTTT. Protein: CASSLDMTGPNTGELFF.

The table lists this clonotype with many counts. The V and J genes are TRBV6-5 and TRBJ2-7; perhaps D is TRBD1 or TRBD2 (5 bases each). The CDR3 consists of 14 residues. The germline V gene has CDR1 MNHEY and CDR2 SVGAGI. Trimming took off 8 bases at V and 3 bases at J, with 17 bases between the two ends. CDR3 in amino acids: CASQPDTGNYEQYF. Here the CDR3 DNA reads TGTGCCAGCCAACCGGACACGGGGAACTACGAGCAGTACTTC.

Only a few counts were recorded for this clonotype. DNA of the CDR3: TGTGCCAGTAGGGGCACAGGGGCGTCTAATGAAAAACTGTTTTTT. Encoded protein: CASRGTGASNEKLFF. This chain connects TRBV19 to TRBJ1-4; 7 bases agree with TRBD1. After removal of 6 bases from V and 3 bases from J, the junction contained 7 bases not matched to a gene. Per the germline V gene, CDR1 is LNHDA and CDR2 is SQIVND (reference sequence). CDR3 length: 15 amino acids. The complete variable domain, with remaining parts taken from reference TRBV19 and TRBJ1-4, reads DGGITQSPKYLFRKEGQNVTLSCEQNLNHDAMYWYRQDPGQGLRLIYYSQIVNDFQKGDIAEGYSVSREKKESFPLTVTSAQKNPTAFYLCASRGTGASNEKLFFGSGTQLSVL.

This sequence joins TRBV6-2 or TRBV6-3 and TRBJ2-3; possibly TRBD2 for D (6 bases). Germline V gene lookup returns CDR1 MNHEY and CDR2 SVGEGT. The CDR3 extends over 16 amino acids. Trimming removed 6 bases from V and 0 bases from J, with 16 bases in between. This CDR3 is CASRLWGGTSTDTQYF. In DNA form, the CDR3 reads TGTGCCAGCAGGCTCTGGGGCGGGACTAGCACAGATACGCAGTATTTT.

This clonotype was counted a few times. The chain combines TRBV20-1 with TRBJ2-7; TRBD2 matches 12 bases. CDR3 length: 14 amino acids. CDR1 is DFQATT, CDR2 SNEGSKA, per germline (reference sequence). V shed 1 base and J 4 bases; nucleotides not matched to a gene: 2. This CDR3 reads CSARATSGSYEQYF. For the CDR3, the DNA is TGCAGTGCTAGAGCGACTAGCGGGAGTTACGAGCAGTACTTC.